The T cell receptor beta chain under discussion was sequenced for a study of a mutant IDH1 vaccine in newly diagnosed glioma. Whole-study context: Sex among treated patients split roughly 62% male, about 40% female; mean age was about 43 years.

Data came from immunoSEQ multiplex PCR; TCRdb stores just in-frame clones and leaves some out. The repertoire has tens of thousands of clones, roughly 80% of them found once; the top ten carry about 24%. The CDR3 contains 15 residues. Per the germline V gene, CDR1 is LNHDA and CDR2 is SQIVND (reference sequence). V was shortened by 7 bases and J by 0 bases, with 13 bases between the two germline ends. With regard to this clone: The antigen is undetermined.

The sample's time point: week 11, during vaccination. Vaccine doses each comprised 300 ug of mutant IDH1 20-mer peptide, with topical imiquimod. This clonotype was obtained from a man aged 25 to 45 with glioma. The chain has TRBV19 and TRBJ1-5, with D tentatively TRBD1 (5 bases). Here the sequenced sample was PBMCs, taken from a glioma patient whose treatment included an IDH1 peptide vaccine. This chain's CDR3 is CASTGRDYSNQPQHF. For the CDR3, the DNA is TGTGCCAGTACAGGACGGGACTATAGCAATCAGCCCCAGCATTTT.